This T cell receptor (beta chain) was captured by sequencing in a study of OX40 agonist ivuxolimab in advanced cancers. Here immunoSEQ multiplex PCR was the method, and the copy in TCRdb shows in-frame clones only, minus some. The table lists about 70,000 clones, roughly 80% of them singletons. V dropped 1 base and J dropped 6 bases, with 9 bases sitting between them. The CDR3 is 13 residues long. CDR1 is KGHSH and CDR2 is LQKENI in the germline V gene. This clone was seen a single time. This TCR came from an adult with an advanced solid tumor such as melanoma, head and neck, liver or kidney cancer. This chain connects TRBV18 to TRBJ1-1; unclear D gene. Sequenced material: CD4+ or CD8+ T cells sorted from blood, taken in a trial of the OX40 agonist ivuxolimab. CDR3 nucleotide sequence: TGTGCCAGCTCACCACAATCCCAGCCTGAAGCTTTCTTT. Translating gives CASSPQSQPEAFF.